These 28 T cell receptor beta chains originate from one sample sequenced in a study of T-cell reconstitution after alpha-beta-depleted transplantation in children. Unique molecular identifiers were incorporated during preparation of the TCRbeta library. TCRdb reprocessed the PCR reads via MiXCR and lists one record per CDR3 protein. The table lists roughly 590,000 distinct CDR3 sequences, roughly 17% of them singletons. The source material was PBMCs from the stem cell graft donor, sampled from the stem cell graft. The receptors shown here come from a human donor who donated a stem cell graft to a child with acute myeloid leukemia.

Concerning this clonotype itself: This may come from a read error, since a much larger clone is one base off. The CDR3 DNA reads TGCTGTGCTAGAGTCTTAGGGCTAGCGGAGTACAATGAGCAGTTCTTC. Translating gives CCARVLGLAEYNEQFF. The rearrangement joins TRBV20-1 to TRBJ2-1, with 7 bases matching TRBD2. The CDR3 consists of 16 residues. In germline, CDR1 is DFQATT, CDR2 SNEGSKA (reference sequence).

The CDR3 here is CASSLELAVKTQYF. CDR3 coding DNA: TGCGCCAGCAGCTTGGAGCTAGCTGTAAAGACCCAGTACTTC. The genes are TRBV5-1 and TRBJ2-5; possible D gene TRBD2, 5 bases. CDR3 length: 14 residues. Germline assignment: CDR1 SGHRS and CDR2 YFSETQ. Trimming stripped 0 bases from V and 6 bases from J, with 12 bases between.

This clonotype was found many times. The chain couples TRBV29-1 to TRBJ2-3, with a tentative D call TRBD2 (6 bases). Germline loops: CDR1 SQVTM, CDR2 ANQGSEA. Trimming took off 2 bases at V and 0 bases at J, with 6 bases between the two ends. CDR3 size: 13 residues. DNA for the CDR3: TGCAGCGTTGAAAGCGGGAGCACAGATACGCAGTATTTT. Protein sequence: CSVESGSTDTQYF.

The rearrangement joins TRBV7-3 to TRBJ1-6; a weak D match, TRBD1 (5 bases). V was trimmed by 8 bases and J by 9 bases, leaving 14 bases between them. In germline, CDR1 is SGHTA, CDR2 FQGTGA. There are 13 residues in the CDR3. The CDR3 coding sequence is TGTGCCAGCGGGGACGGGCCCCGTTCACCCCTCCACTTT. This translates into CASGDGPRSPLHF.

The chain uses TRBV20-1 and TRBJ2-5; 8 bases are shared with TRBD2. Germline CDR1 and CDR2: DFQATT and SNEGSKA (reference sequence). The ends lost 4 bases at V and 5 bases at J; junction bases unmatched: 6. The CDR3 contains 13 residues. The CDR3 DNA reads TGCAGTGCTACCCCGGGGGGGCCCGAGACCCAGTACTTC. It specifies CSATPGGPETQYF.

This sequence joins TRBV27 and TRBJ2-3; unclear D gene. Germline assignment: CDR1 MNHEY and CDR2 SMNVEV (reference sequence). There are 15 residues in the CDR3. V dropped 3 bases and J dropped 2 bases, with 12 bases sitting between them. CDR3 amino acids: CASSFGQPDTDTQYF. CDR3 DNA: TGTGCCAGCAGTTTTGGGCAGCCCGACACAGATACGCAGTATTTT.

This clonotype was counted between two and nine times. The chain recombines TRBV24-1 with TRBJ2-2; 11 nucleotides match TRBD2. The junction had 6 bases not matched to a gene; V was cut back by 4 bases and J by 0 bases. The CDR3 is 18 amino acids. Germline CDR1 is KGHDR and CDR2 is SFDVKD. DNA of the CDR3: TGTGCCACCAGTGAGCCTTCTAGCGGGGGGTCGAACACCGGGGAGCTGTTTTTT. This gives the protein CATSEPSSGGSNTGELFF.

Many counts were recorded for this clonotype. The chain employs TRBV6-5 and TRBJ2-2; a weak D match, TRBD1 (6 bases). The CDR3 totals 16 residues. V was shortened by 0 bases and J by 5 bases, with 13 bases between the two germline ends. Germline values: CDR1 MNHEY, CDR2 SVGAGI. The CDR3 sequence is CASSYSWGRRTGELFF. The DNA of the CDR3 is TGTGCCAGCAGTTACTCTTGGGGGCGTAGGACCGGGGAGCTGTTTTTT.

In its sample, this clonotype was seen many times. The J gene is TRBJ1-2, the V gene TRBV25-1; 8 nucleotides align to TRBD1. The germline CDR1 and CDR2 sequences are MGHDK and SYGVNS. J gave up 8 bases and V 4 bases, and 6 bases lay outside the gene matches. This CDR3 has 13 amino acids. This CDR3 is CASSAGQGHGYTF. The CDR3 coding sequence is TGTGCCAGCAGTGCAGGACAGGGCCACGGCTACACCTTC.

This sequence joins TRBV24-1 and TRBJ2-3; 7 bases line up with TRBD1. The CDR3 is 15 amino acids. Germline CDR1 is KGHDR and CDR2 is SFDVKD. The trim removed 4 bases at V and 6 bases at J, leaving 9 bases unmatched. CDR3 loop: CATSDPGQHDDTQYF. CDR3 sequence (DNA): TGTGCCACCAGTGACCCGGGACAGCACGACGATACGCAGTATTTT.

The V gene is TRBV28, the J gene TRBJ2-3; 8 positions match TRBD1. The CDR3 is 14 residues long. Germline assignment: CDR1 MDHEN and CDR2 SYDVKM. V shed 7 bases, J shed 1 base, and the junction held 4 bases outside the gene matches. The CDR3 region has the DNA TGTGCCAGCACCTCGACAGGGGGCACAGATACGCAGTATTTT. Protein: CASTSTGGTDTQYF. Looking up the rest from reference TRBV28 and TRBJ2-3 gives the full variable domain: DVKVTQSSRYLVKRTGEKVFLECVQDMDHENMFWYRQDPGLGLRLIYFSYDVKMKEKGDIPEGYSVSREKKERFSLILESASTNQTSMYLCASTSTGGTDTQYFGPGTRLTVL.

The V call is TRBV4-1, the J call TRBJ1-2; D not resolved. V was shortened by 0 bases and J by 3 bases, with 14 bases between the two germline ends. Germline assignment: CDR1 MGHRA and CDR2 YSYEKL. CDR3 length: 16 residues. The CDR3 spells CASSQDDSSEYYGYTF. The DNA for the CDR3 is TGCGCCAGCAGCCAAGATGACTCCTCGGAGTACTATGGCTACACCTTC.

In this sample, this clonotype turned up a few times. This rearrangement joins TRBV10-3 to TRBJ1-5; weak D call: TRBD1 (6 bases). This CDR3 spans 15 amino acids. CDR1 and CDR2 (germline): ENHRY, SYGVKD. V shed 3 bases and J shed 0 bases, with 9 bases lying between them. The CDR3 DNA sequence: TGTGCCATCAGTGAACAGGGATATAGCAATCAGCCCCAGCATTTT. This gives the protein CAISEQGYSNQPQHF.

The chain carries TRBV5-1 and TRBJ2-3; 11 bases are a match to TRBD2. Germline V gene sequence: CDR1 SGHRS, CDR2 YFSETQ. Trimming cost V 5 bases and J 2 bases; bases outside gene matches: 7. CDR3 length equals 16 residues. DNA of the CDR3: TGCGCCAGCAGAACCCTACTAGCGGGGGTCACAGATACGCAGTATTTT. Its protein product is CASRTLLAGVTDTQYF.

This clonotype was picked up a small number of times. The CDR3 DNA reads TGTGCCAGCAGTATCGGACAGGTGGACACCGGGGAGCTGTTTTTT. This codes for CASSIGQVDTGELFF. This rearrangement joins TRBV6-1 to TRBJ2-2; 7 nucleotides match TRBD1. The germline V gene encodes CDR1 MNHNS and CDR2 SASEGT. The junction had 6 bases not matched to a gene; V was cut back by 5 bases and J by 3 bases. The CDR3 length is 15 residues.

This clonotype has a handful of counts. The chain is built from TRBV7-2 and TRBJ1-1, with TRBD1 identical over 8 bases. The J segment lost 5 bases and the V segment lost 7 bases, leaving 6 bases of the junction unmatched. This CDR3 has 13 residues. Germline CDR1 SGHTA, CDR2 FQGNSA. In nucleotides, the CDR3 is TGTGCCAGCACCCAGGGGGCGCGAACTGAAGCTTTCTTT. Amino acid sequence: CASTQGARTEAFF. Complete variable domain (other parts from reference TRBV7-2 and TRBJ1-1): GAGVSQSPSNKVTEKGKDVELRCDPISGHTALYWYRQSLGQGLEFLIYFQGNSAPDKSGLPSDRFSAERTGGSVSTLTIQRTQQEDSAVYLCASTQGARTEAFFGQGTRLTVV.

This clonotype was picked up a small number of times. The gene calls are TRBV4-3 and TRBJ2-1, with D unclear. V was shortened by 0 bases and J by 3 bases, with 6 bases between the two germline ends. Germline-derived CDR1 and CDR2 are LGHNA and YSLEER. This CDR3 region has 14 residues. The CDR3 is CASSQETGYNEQFF. CDR3 DNA sequence: TGCGCCAGCAGCCAAGAAACCGGCTACAATGAGCAGTTCTTC.

This clonotype came up many times. The J gene is TRBJ2-4, the V gene TRBV4-3; TRBD1 matches 9 bases. The CDR3 sequence is 16 residues long. The V gene's germline CDR1 is LGHNA and CDR2 YSLEER. Trimming took 2 bases from V and 6 from J; bases not matched to a gene: 8. CDR3 protein: CASSQNVGQGRNIQYF. The CDR3 DNA reads TGCGCCAGCAGCCAAAACGTGGGACAGGGTCGAAACATTCAGTACTTC.

This sequence joins TRBV9 and TRBJ2-1; possibly TRBD1 for D (6 bases). The CDR3 spans 14 residues. Trimming took off 4 bases at V and 5 bases at J, with 13 bases between the two ends. Germline values: CDR1 SGDLS, CDR2 YYNGEE. The CDR3 DNA is TGTGCCAGCAGCTCGTGGACAGATGACAATGAGCAGTTCTTC. Amino acid sequence: CASSSWTDDNEQFF.

This clonotype was recorded many times. The chain couples TRBV9 to TRBJ1-5, with D possibly TRBD1 on 5 matching bases. The germline gives CDR1 SGDLS, CDR2 YYNGEE. This CDR3 is built from 16 residues. V lost 2 bases and J lost 0, with 12 bases in between. The CDR3 protein is CASSVLIRVSNQPQHF. The CDR3 region has the DNA TGTGCCAGCAGCGTCCTAATCAGGGTTAGCAATCAGCCCCAGCATTTT.

This clonotype was counted between two and nine times. The chain combines TRBV7-2 with TRBJ2-1; 9 nucleotides align to TRBD2. Germline V gene data show CDR1 as SGHTA and CDR2 as FQGNSA. The CDR3 contains 17 residues. The J segment lost 4 bases and the V segment lost 3 bases, leaving 10 bases of the junction unmatched. In nucleotides, the CDR3 is TGTGCCAGCAGCTTGAATAGCGGGAGTTATTCTTACAATGAGCAGTTCTTC. It translates to CASSLNSGSYSYNEQFF.

The table lists this clonotype with a few counts. In DNA form, the CDR3 reads TGTGCCAGCAGCCTTTCTGAGGACAGGCTCTACAATGAGCAGTTCTTC. Its protein product is CASSLSEDRLYNEQFF. This chain connects TRBV11-2 to TRBJ2-1, with TRBD1 matching 7 bases. Losses at the gene ends were 5 bases for V and 3 bases for J; bases not matched to a gene: 10. CDR1 and CDR2 from the germline V gene are SGHAT and FQNNGV. This CDR3 has 16 residues.

This clonotype has more than one count but fewer than ten. This chain joins TRBV20-1 and TRBJ2-7, with 9 nucleotides matching TRBD2. Germline V gene sequence: CDR1 DFQATT, CDR2 SNEGSKA (reference sequence). The CDR3 has 14 amino acids. J gave up 6 bases and V 5 bases, and 11 bases lay outside the gene matches. The DNA for the CDR3 is TGCAGTGCTCAGAAGCGGGGGGCACCTCTCGAGCAGTACTTC. It codes for CSAQKRGAPLEQYF.

Concerning this clonotype: It differs at one base from a far larger clone, so likely a read error. The rearrangement joins TRBV20-1 to TRBJ1-1; D gene ambiguous. CDR1 is DFQATT and CDR2 is SNEGSKA in the germline V gene (reference sequence). CDR3 length equals 11 residues. CDR3 in amino acids: CSARSNTEDFF. For the CDR3, the DNA is TGCAGTGCCCGATCTAACACTGAAGATTTCTTT.

This clonotype was counted many times. The genes are TRBV20-1 and TRBJ2-3; 11 nucleotides agree with TRBD2. V shed 7 bases, J shed 6 bases, and the junction held 3 bases outside the gene matches. Germline loops: CDR1 DFQATT, CDR2 SNEGSKA (reference sequence). This CDR3 comprises 12 residues. The CDR3 spells CSVAGGLDTQYF. The CDR3 DNA reads TGCAGTGTAGCGGGGGGGCTCGATACGCAGTATTTT.

This clonotype was observed at least ten times. The chain couples TRBV27 to TRBJ1-1; the D gene is possibly TRBD1 (6 bases). CDR3 length: 17 amino acids. The ends were cut back, 5 bases at V and 1 base at J, with 20 bases in the middle. Per the germline V gene, CDR1 is MNHEY and CDR2 is SMNVEV (reference sequence). CDR3 loop: CASSPRAGVFENTEAFF. In nucleotides, the CDR3 is TGTGCCAGCAGTCCCAGGGCAGGGGTTTTTGAGAACACTGAAGCTTTCTTT.

This clonotype was recorded many times. The chain has TRBV5-1 and TRBJ1-4; weak D call: TRBD1 (5 bases). Trimming removed 3 bases at V and 5 bases at J, with 8 bases between. CDR3 length equals 13 residues. CDR1 is SGHRS, CDR2 YFSETQ, per germline. The CDR3 bases are TGCGCCAGCAGCTACGACAGCAATGAAAAACTGTTTTTT. Its protein product is CASSYDSNEKLFF.

This clonotype was seen many times. The chain carries TRBV20-1 and TRBJ1-2, with D unclear. The CDR3 spans 12 residues. Germline lookup yields CDR1 DFQATT and CDR2 SNEGSKA (reference sequence). Trimming stripped 4 bases from V and 4 bases from J, with 10 bases between. The CDR3 protein is CSAKETAYGYTF. CDR3 sequence (DNA): TGCAGTGCTAAGGAGACGGCCTATGGCTACACCTTC.